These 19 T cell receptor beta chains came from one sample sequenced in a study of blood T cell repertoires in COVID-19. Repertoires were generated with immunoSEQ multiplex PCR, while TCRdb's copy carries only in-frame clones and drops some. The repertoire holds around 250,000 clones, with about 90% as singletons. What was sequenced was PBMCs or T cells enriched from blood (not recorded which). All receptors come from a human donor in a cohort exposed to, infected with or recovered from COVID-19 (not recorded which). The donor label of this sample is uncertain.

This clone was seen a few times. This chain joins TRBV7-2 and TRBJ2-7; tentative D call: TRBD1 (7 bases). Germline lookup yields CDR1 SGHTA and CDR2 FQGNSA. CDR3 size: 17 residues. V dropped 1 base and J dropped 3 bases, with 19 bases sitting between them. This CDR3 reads CASSLGFSGQGGYEQYF. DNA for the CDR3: TGTGCCAGCAGCTTAGGGTTTTCGGGGCAGGGGGGCTACGAGCAGTACTTC.

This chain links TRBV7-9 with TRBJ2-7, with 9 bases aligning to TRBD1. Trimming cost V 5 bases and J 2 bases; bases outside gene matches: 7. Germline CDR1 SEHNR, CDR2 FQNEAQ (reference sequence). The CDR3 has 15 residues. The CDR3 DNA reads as TGTGCCAGCAGCAGGACCGGGACAGGGACCTACGAGCAGTACTTC. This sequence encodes CASSRTGTGTYEQYF.

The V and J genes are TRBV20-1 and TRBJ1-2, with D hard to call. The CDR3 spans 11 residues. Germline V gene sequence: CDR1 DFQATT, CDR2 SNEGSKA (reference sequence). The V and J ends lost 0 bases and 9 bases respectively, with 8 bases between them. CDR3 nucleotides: TGCAGTGCTAGAGAGGAGTCACGCTACACCTTC. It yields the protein CSAREESRYTF.

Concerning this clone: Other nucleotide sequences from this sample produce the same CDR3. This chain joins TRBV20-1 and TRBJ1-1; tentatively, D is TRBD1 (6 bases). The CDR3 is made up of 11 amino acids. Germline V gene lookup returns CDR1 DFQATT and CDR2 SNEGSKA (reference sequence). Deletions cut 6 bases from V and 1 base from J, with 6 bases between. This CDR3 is CSATGNTEAFF. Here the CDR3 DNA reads TGCAGTGCGACAGGGAACACTGAAGCTTTCTTT.

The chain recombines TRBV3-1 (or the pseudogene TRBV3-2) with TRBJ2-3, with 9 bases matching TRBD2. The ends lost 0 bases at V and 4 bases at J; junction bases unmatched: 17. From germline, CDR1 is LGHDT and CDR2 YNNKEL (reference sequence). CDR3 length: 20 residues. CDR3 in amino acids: CASSQELGLALAGGPDTQYF. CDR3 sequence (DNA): TGTGCCAGCAGCCAAGAATTGGGACTAGCCTTAGCCGGTGGCCCAGATACGCAGTATTTT.

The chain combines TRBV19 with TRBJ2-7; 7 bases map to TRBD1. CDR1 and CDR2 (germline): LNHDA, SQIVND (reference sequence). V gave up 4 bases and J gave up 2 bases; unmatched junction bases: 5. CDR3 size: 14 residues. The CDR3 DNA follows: TGTGCCAGTAGTACCTACGGACAGGCCTACGAGCAGTACTTC. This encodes CASSTYGQAYEQYF.

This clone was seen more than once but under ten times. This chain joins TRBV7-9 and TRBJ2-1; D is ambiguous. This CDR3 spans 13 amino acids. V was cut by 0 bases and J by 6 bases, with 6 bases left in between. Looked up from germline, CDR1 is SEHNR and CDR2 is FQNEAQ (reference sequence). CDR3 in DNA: TGTGCCAGCAGCTTAGCACTGGTCAATGAGCAGTTCTTC. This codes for CASSLALVNEQFF.

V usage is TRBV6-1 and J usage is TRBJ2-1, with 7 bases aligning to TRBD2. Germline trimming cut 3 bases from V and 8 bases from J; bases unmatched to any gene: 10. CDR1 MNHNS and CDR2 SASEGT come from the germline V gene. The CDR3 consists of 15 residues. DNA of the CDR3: TGTGCCAGCAGTGATTGGGCGATAGCGGGCGATGAGCAGTTCTTC. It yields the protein CASSDWAIAGDEQFF.

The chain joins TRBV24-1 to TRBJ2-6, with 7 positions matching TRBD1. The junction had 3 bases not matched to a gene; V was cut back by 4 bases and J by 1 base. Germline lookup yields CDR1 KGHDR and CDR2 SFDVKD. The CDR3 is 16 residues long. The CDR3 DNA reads TGTGCCACCAGTGACCCGACAGGGTCTGGGGCCAACGTCCTGACTTTC. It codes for CATSDPTGSGANVLTF.

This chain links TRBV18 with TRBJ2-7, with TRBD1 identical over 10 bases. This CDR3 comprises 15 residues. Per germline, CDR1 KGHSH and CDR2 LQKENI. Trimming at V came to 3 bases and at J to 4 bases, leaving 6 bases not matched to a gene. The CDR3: CASSPTGGANYEQYF. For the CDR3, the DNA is TGTGCCAGCTCACCGACAGGGGGCGCGAATTACGAGCAGTACTTC.

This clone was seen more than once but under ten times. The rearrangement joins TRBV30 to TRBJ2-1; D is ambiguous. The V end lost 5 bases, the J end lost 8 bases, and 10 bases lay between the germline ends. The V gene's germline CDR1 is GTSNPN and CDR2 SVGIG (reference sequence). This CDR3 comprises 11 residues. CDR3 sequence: CAWADEDEQFF. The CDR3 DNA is TGTGCCTGGGCTGATGAGGATGAGCAGTTCTTC.

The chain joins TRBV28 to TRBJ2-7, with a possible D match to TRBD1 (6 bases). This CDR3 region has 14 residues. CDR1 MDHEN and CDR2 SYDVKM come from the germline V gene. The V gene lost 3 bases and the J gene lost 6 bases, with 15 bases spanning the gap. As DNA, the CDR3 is TGTGCCAGCAGTTTTCAAGGCAGCAGGGGCGAGCAGTACTTC. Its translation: CASSFQGSRGEQYF.

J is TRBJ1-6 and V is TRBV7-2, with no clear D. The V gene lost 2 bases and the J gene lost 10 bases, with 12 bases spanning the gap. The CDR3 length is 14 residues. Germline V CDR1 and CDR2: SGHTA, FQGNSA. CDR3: CASSLLRLGSPLHF. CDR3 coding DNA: TGTGCCAGCAGCTTACTCAGGTTGGGCTCACCCCTCCACTTT.

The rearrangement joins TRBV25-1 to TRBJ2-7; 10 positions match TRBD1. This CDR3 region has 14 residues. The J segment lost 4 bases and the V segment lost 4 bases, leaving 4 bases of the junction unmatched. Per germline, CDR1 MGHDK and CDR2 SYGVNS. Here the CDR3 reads CASSGPGQGYEQYF. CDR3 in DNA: TGTGCCAGCAGTGGTCCGGGACAGGGGTACGAGCAGTACTTC.

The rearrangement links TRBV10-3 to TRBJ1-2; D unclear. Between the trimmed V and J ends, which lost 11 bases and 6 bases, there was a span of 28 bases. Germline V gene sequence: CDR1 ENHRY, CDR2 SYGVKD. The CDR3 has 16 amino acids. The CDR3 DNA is TGTGCCGCCAGAGGTGGAGGGTCCTTGGTCGGCCATGGCTACACCTTC. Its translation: CAARGGGSLVGHGYTF.

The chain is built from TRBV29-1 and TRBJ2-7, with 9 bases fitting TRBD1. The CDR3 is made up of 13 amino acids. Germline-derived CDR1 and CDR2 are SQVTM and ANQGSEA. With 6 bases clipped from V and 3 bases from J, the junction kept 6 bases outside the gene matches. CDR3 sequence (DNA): TGCAGCGTCGGACAGGGGAAGAGCTACGAGCAGTACTTC. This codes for CSVGQGKSYEQYF.

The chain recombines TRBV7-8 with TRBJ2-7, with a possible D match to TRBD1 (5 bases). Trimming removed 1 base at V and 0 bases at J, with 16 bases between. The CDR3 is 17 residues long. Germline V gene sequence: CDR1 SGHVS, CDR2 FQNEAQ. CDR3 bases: TGTGCCAGCAGCTTAGAGACAGCGACCGTAAGCTCCTACGAGCAGTACTTC. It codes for CASSLETATVSSYEQYF.

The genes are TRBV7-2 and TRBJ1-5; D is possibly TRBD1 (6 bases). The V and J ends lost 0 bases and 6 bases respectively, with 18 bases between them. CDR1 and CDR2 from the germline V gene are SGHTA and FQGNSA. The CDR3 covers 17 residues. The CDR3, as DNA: TGTGCCAGCAGCTTAGCGCTGGCAGGGGAGGGCAGTCAGCCCCAGCATTTT. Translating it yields CASSLALAGEGSQPQHF.

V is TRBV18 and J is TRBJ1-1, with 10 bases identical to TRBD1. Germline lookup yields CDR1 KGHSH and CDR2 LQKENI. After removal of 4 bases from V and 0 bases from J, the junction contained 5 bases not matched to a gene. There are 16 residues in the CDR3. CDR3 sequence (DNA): TGTGCCAGCTCACGAGGGACAGGGGAGGTGAACACTGAAGCTTTCTTT. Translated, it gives CASSRGTGEVNTEAFF.